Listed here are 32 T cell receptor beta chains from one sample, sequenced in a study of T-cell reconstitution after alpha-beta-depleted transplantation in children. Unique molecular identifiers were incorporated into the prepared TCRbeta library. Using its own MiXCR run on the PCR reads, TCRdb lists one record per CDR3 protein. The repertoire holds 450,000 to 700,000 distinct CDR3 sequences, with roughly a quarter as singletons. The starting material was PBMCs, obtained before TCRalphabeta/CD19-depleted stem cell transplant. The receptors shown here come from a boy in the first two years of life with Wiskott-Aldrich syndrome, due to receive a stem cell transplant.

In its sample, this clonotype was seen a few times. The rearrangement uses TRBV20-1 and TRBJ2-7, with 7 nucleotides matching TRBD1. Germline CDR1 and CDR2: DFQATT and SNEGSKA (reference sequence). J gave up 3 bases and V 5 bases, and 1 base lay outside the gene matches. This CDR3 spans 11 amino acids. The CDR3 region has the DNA TGCAGTGCTTACAGGGGCTACGAGCAGTACTTC. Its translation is CSAYRGYEQYF.

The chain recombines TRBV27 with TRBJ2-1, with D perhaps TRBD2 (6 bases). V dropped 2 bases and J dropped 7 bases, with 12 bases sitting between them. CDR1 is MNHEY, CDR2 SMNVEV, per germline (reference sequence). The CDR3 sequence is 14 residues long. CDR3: CASSLGEVGNEQFF. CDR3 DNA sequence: TGTGCCAGCAGTTTAGGGGAGGTAGGGAATGAGCAGTTCTTC.

Here the CDR3 reads CASTSSGSTDTQYF. CDR3 DNA sequence: TGTGCCAGCACTTCTAGCGGGAGCACAGATACGCAGTATTTT. The rearrangement joins TRBV7-6 to TRBJ2-3, with 8 bases that match TRBD2. Germline trimming cut 7 bases from V and 0 bases from J; bases unmatched to any gene: 3. This CDR3 is 14 amino acids long. Germline V gene lookup returns CDR1 SGHVS and CDR2 FNYEAQ.

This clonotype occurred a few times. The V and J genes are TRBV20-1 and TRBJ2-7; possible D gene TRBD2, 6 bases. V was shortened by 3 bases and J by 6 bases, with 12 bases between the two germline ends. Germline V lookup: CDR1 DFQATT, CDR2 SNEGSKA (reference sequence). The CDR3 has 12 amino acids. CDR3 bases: TGCAGTGCTAGCGGGAGAGTAGGCGAGCAGTACTTC. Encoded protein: CSASGRVGEQYF.

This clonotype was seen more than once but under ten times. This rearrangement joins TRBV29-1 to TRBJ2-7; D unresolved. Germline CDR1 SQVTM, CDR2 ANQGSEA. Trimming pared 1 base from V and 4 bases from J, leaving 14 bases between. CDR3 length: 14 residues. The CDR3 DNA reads TGCAGCGTTGAAGGGGGAAATAGCAGGTACGAGCAGTACTTC. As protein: CSVEGGNSRYEQYF.

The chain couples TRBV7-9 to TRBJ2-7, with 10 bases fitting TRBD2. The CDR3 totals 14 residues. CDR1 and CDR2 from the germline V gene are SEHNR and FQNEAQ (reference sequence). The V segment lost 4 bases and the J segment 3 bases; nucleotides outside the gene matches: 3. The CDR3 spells CASSSSGGYYEQYF. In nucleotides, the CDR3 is TGTGCCAGCAGCTCTAGCGGGGGTTACTACGAGCAGTACTTC.

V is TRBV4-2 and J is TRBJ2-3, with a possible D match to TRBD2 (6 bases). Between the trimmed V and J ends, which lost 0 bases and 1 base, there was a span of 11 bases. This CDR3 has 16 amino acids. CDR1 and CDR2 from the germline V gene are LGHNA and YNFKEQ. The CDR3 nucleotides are TGTGCCAGCAGCCAAGATGCTAGCGTGGGCACAGATACGCAGTATTTT. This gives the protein CASSQDASVGTDTQYF.

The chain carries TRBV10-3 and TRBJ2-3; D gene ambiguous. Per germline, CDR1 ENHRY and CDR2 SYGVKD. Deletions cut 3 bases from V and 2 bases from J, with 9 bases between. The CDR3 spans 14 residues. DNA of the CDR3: TGTGCCATCAGTGACCCGGCCAACACAGATACGCAGTATTTT. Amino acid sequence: CAISDPANTDTQYF.

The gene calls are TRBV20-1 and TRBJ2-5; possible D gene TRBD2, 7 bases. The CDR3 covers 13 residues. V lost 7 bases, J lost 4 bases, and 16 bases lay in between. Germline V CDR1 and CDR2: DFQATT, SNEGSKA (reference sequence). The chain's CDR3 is CSGGRAGVETQYF. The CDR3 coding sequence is TGCAGTGGGGGGCGCGCGGGAGTAGAGACCCAGTACTTC.

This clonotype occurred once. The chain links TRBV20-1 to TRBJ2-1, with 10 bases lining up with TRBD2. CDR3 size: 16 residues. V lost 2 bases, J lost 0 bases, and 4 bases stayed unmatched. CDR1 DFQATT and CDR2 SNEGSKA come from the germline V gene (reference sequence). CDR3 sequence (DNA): TGCAGTGCTAGACCACGACTAGCGGGCTCCTACAATGAGCAGTTCTTC. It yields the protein CSARPRLAGSYNEQFF.

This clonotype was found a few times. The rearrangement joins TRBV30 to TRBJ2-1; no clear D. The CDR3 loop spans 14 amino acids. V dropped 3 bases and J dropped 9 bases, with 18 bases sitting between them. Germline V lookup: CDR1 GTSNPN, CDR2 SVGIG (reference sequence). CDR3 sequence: CAWSPSLVVGEQFF. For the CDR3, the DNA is TGTGCCTGGAGCCCCTCGCTAGTGGTAGGTGAGCAGTTCTTC.

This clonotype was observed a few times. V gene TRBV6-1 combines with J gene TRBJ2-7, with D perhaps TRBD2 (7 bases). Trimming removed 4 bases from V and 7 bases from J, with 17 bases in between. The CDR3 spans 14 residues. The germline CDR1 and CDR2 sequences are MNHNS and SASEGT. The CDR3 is CASSAGGPAREQYF. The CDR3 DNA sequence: TGTGCCAGCAGTGCCGGGGGGCCGGCTAGGGAGCAGTACTTC.

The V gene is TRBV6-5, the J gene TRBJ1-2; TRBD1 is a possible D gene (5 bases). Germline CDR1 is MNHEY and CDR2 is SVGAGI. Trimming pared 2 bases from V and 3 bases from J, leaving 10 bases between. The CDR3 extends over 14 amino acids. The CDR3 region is CASSYVGGDYGYTF. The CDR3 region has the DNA TGTGCCAGCAGTTACGTGGGGGGGGACTATGGCTACACCTTC.

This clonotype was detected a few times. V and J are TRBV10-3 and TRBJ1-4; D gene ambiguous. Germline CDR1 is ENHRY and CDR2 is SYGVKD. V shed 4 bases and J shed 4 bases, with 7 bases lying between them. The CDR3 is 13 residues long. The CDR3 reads CAISAGINEKLFF. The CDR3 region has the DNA TGTGCCATCAGTGCGGGAATTAATGAAAAACTGTTTTTT.

The CDR3 region is CSARRRGVNSQPQHF. CDR3 in DNA: TGCAGTGCTCGTCGTCGGGGGGTTAATAGTCAGCCCCAGCATTTT. The V and J genes are TRBV20-1 and TRBJ1-5, with D perhaps matching TRBD1 (5 bases). This CDR3 region has 15 residues. Trimming cost V 5 bases and J 6 bases, with 20 bases left between them. Germline loops: CDR1 DFQATT, CDR2 SNEGSKA (reference sequence).

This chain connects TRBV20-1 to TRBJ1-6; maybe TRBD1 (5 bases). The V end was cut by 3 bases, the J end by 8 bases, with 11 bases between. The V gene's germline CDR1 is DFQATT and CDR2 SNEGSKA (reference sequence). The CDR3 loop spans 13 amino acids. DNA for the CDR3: TGCAGTGCTAGTGGAACAGGAGATTCACCCCTCCACTTT. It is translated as CSASGTGDSPLHF.

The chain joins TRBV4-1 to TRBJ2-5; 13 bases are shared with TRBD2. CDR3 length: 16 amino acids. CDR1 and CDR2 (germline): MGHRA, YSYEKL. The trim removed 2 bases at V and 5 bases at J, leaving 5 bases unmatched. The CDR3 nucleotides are TGCGCCAGCAGCCAAACTAGCGGGAGGGCAGGGGAGACCCAGTACTTC. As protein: CASSQTSGRAGETQYF.

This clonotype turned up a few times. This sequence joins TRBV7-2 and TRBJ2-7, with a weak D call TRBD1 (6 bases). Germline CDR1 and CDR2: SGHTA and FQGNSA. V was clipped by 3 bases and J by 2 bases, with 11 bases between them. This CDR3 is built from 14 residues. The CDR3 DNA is TGTGCCAGCAGCTTTCTGGACAGAGCCTACGAGCAGTACTTC. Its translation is CASSFLDRAYEQYF.

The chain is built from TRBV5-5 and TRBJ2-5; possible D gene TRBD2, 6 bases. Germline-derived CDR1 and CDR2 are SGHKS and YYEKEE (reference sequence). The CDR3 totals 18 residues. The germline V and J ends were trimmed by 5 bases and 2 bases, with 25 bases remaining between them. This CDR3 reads CASSSWSLAGGSQETQYF. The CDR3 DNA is TGTGCCAGCAGTTCCTGGTCGTTGGCCGGGGGTTCTCAAGAGACCCAGTACTTC.

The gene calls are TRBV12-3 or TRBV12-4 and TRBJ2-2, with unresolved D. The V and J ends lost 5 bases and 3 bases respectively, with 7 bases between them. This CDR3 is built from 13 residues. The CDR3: CASSKHDTGELFF. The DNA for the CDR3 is TGTGCCAGCAGTAAACATGACACCGGGGAGCTGTTTTTT.

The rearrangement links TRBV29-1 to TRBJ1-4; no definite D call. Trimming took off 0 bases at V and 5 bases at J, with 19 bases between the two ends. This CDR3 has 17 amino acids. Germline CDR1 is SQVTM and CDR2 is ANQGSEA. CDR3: CSVEDRDSGRINEKLFF. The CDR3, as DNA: TGCAGCGTTGAAGATCGAGATTCAGGACGGATAAATGAAAAACTGTTTTTT.

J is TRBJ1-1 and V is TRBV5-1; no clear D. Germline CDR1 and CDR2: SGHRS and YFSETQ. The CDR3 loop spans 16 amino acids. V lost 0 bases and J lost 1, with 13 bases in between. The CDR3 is CASSLAVGVGNTEAFF. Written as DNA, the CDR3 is TGCGCCAGCAGCTTGGCGGTGGGAGTCGGGAACACTGAAGCTTTCTTT.

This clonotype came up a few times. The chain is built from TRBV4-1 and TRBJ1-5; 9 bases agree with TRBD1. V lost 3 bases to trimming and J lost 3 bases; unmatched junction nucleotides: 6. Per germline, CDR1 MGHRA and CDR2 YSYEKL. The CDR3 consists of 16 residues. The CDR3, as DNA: TGCGCCAGCAGCCAGGTTCGGACAGGGGTCAATCAGCCCCAGCATTTT. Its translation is CASSQVRTGVNQPQHF.

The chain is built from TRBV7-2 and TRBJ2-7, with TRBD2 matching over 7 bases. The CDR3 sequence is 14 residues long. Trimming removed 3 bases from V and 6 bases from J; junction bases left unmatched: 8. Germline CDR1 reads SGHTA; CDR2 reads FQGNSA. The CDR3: CASSLAGAPGEQYF. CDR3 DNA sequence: TGTGCCAGCAGCTTGGCGGGAGCTCCGGGCGAGCAGTACTTC.

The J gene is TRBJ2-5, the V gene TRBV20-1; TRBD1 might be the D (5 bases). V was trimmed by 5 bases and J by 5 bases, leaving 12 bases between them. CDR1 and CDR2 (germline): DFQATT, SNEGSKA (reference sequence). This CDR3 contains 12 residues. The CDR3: CSARIQGETQYF. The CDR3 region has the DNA TGCAGTGCTCGTATTCAGGGTGAGACCCAGTACTTC.

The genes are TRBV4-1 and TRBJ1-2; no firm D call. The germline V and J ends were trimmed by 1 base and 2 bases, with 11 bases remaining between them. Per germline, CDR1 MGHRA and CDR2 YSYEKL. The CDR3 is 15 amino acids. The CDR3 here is CASSQARDSNYGYTF. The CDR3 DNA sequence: TGCGCCAGCAGCCAAGCACGGGATTCCAACTATGGCTACACCTTC.

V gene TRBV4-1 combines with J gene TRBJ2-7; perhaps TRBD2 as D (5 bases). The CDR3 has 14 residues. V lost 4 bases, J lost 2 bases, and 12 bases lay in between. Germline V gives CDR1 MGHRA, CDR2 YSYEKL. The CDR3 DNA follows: TGCGCCAGCAGCCCAGTCGGGGTCCCCTACGAGCAGTACTTC. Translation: CASSPVGVPYEQYF.

CDR3 sequence: CASTGSVEETQYF. In nucleotides, the CDR3 is TGTGCCAGCACCGGGTCAGTAGAAGAGACCCAGTACTTC. J is TRBJ2-5 and V is TRBV5-6; no clear D. Germline assignment: CDR1 SGHDT and CDR2 YYEEEE. V was trimmed by 6 bases and J by 3 bases, leaving 12 bases between them. This CDR3 comprises 13 residues.

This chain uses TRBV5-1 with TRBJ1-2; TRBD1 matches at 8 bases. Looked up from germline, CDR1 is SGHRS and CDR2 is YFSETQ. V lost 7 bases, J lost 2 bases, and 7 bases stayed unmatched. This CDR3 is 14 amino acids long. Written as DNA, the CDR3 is TGCGCCAGCGCAGGACAGGGCCTCAACTATGGCTACACCTTC. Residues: CASAGQGLNYGYTF.

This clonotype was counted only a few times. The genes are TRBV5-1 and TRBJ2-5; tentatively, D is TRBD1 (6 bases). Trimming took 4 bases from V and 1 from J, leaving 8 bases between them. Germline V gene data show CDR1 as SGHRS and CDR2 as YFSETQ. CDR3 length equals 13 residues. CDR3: CASSQTGQETQYF. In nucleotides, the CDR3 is TGCGCCAGCAGCCAGACAGGCCAAGAGACCCAGTACTTC.

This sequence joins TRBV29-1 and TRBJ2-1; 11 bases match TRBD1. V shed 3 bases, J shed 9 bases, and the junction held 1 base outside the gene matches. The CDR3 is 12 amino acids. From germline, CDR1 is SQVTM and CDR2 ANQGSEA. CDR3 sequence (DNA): TGCAGCGTTGAGGGACAGGGGGGTGAGCAGTTCTTC. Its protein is CSVEGQGGEQFF.

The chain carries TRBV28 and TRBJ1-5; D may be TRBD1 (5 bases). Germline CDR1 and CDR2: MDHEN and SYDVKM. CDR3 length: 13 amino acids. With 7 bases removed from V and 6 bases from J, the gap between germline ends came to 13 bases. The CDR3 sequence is CASTLGGSQPQHF. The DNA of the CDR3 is TGTGCCAGCACTCTCGGGGGGTCTCAGCCCCAGCATTTT.